This T cell receptor beta chain was recovered during a study of post-analysis software for immune sequencing data. The library was made from cDNA and included unique molecular identifiers. TCRdb re-derived calls from the PCR reads in MiXCR, one entry per CDR3 protein. Of some 890,000 distinct CDR3 sequences listed, approximately 53% are singletons. The CDR3 spans 15 residues. Looked up from germline, CDR1 is LNHNV and CDR2 is YYDKDF (reference sequence). As for this clonotype: Its antigen is as yet unknown.

Study findings and constraints: Controls had lower frequencies than patients of about 5 TRBV segments, which included TRBV5-6, TRBV5-1 and TRBV20-1. Co-batched samples clustered tightly together by F measure.

The sequenced material came from blood. The origin of this receptor is a girl aged 5-17 years with multiple sclerosis. The V gene is TRBV15, the J gene TRBJ2-4, with D possibly being TRBD2 (6 bases). The J call may not be correct, given that the DNA end is closer to TRBJ2-7. CDR3 in amino acids: CATSPLGGSAYEQYF. The CDR3 nucleotides read TGTGCCACCAGCCCGCTGGGGGGTTCCGCCTACGAGCAGTACTTC.